Following are 28 T cell receptor beta chains from one sample sequenced in a study of blood T cell repertoires in COVID-19. Sequenced by immunoSEQ multiplex PCR; TCRdb stores in-frame clones only, minus some. This sample has roughly 250,000 clones, with approximately 91% found just once. The sequencing sample was made of PBMCs or T cells enriched from blood (not recorded which). The receptors come from a human donor in a cohort exposed to, infected with or recovered from COVID-19 (not recorded which). The donor label of this sample is uncertain.

The V call is TRBV27, the J call TRBJ2-2, with D uncertain. CDR3 length: 13 residues. In germline, CDR1 is MNHEY, CDR2 SMNVEV (reference sequence). V lost 5 bases to trimming and J lost 1 base, with 5 bases between them. CDR3 sequence: CASSLVNTGELFF. CDR3 sequence (DNA): TGTGCCAGCAGTCTCGTGAACACCGGGGAGCTGTTTTTT.

This chain joins TRBV6-5 and TRBJ1-4; TRBD1 matches 8 bases. This CDR3 has 13 residues. In germline, CDR1 is MNHEY, CDR2 SVGAGI. Trimming at V came to 6 bases and at J to 8 bases, leaving 5 bases not matched to a gene. The CDR3 DNA sequence: TGTGCCAGCAGGCTACAGGGGGGGGAAAAACTGTTTTTT. Its protein product is CASRLQGGEKLFF.

The chain combines TRBV7-2 with TRBJ1-1, with a tentative D call TRBD1 (6 bases). The CDR3 totals 13 residues. Trimming took 8 bases from V and 9 from J, leaving 19 bases between them. Looked up from germline, CDR1 is SGHTA and CDR2 is FQGNSA. The CDR3 region has the DNA TGTGCCAGCTCCCGACACGGGGGGGACAAAGCTTTCTTT. This codes for CASSRHGGDKAFF. Full variable domain (remainder filled in from reference TRBV7-2 and TRBJ1-1): GAGVSQSPSNKVTEKGKDVELRCDPISGHTALYWYRQSLGQGLEFLIYFQGNSAPDKSGLPSDRFSAERTGGSVSTLTIQRTQQEDSAVYLCASSRHGGDKAFFGQGTRLTVV.

CDR3 in DNA: TGTGCCACAACCCCGGGACAGGGGCGTCAGCCCCAGCATTTT. Translating it yields CATTPGQGRQPQHF. V usage is TRBV10-3 and J usage is TRBJ1-5; 10 bases fit TRBD1. After removal of 10 bases from V and 6 bases from J, the junction contained 9 bases not matched to a gene. The CDR3 sequence is 14 residues long. CDR1 ENHRY and CDR2 SYGVKD come from the germline V gene.

This chain links TRBV19 with TRBJ1-2, with TRBD1 matching 7 bases. Per germline, CDR1 LNHDA and CDR2 SQIVND (reference sequence). CDR3 size: 14 residues. The V and J ends lost 5 bases and 3 bases, in that order; junction bases with no gene match: 6. Here the CDR3 reads CASSLGDRDYGYTF. CDR3 coding DNA: TGTGCCAGTAGTCTTGGGGACAGAGACTATGGCTACACCTTC.

This rearrangement joins TRBV24-1 to TRBJ2-3, with unresolved D. The CDR3 length is 11 residues. Germline V CDR1 and CDR2: KGHDR, SFDVKD. V lost 7 bases and J 6 bases, leaving 7 bases between the germline ends. CDR3 coding DNA: TGTGCCACCAGCGCGATGGATACGCAGTATTTT. Translation gives CATSAMDTQYF.

DNA for the CDR3: TGTGCCAGCAGTTCGCAGACAGGGGGCGTCAATCAGCCCCAGCATTTT. It yields the protein CASSSQTGGVNQPQHF. The J gene is TRBJ1-5, the V gene TRBV6-5, with 10 bases matching TRBD1. The CDR3 has 16 amino acids. The V gene end was trimmed by 4 bases and the J gene end by 3 bases; junction bases not matched to a gene: 6. Germline V gives CDR1 MNHEY, CDR2 SVGAGI.

V and J are TRBV6-5 and TRBJ2-7; weak D call: TRBD2 (5 bases). The germline V and J ends were trimmed by 2 bases and 2 bases, with 16 bases remaining between them. This CDR3 comprises 16 residues. Germline V gene lookup returns CDR1 MNHEY and CDR2 SVGAGI. DNA of the CDR3: TGTGCCAGCAGTTACGGGGTCGCTGCGGGCGCCTACGAGCAGTACTTC. Protein product: CASSYGVAAGAYEQYF.

V usage is TRBV12-3 or TRBV12-4 and J usage is TRBJ1-1; 7 bases map to TRBD1. The CDR3 contains 13 residues. Germline trimming cut 4 bases from V and 6 bases from J; bases unmatched to any gene: 5. DNA of the CDR3: TGTGCCAGCAGTTGGAGACAGGGCTCTGAAGCTTTCTTT. Residues: CASSWRQGSEAFF.

In nucleotides, the CDR3 is TGTGCCAGCCCGACCAGGGGGCGTGGTGGCTACACCTTC. It translates to CASPTRGRGGYTF. The rearrangement links TRBV5-8 to TRBJ1-2; 8 bases line up with TRBD1. The CDR3 runs 13 residues. The germline gives CDR1 SGHTS, CDR2 YDEGEE. V shed 7 bases, J shed 7 bases, and the junction held 9 bases outside the gene matches.

The chain is built from TRBV9 and TRBJ1-2; TRBD1 agrees at 7 bases. Trimming took 0 bases from V and 3 from J; bases not matched to a gene: 5. Germline V gene sequence: CDR1 SGDLS, CDR2 YYNGEE. The CDR3 spans 15 residues. The CDR3 reads CASSVVPTGDYGYTF. The DNA for the CDR3 is TGTGCCAGCAGCGTAGTGCCCACAGGGGACTATGGCTACACCTTC.

CDR3 DNA sequence: TGTGCCAGCAGCTTCCGGCAGGGGGTTAATGAAAAACTGTTTTTT. Protein sequence: CASSFRQGVNEKLFF. The gene calls are TRBV7-2 and TRBJ1-4, with 7 bases lining up with TRBD1. Germline V lookup: CDR1 SGHTA, CDR2 FQGNSA. The J segment lost 4 bases and the V segment lost 3 bases, leaving 5 bases of the junction unmatched. The CDR3 runs to 15 residues. Full variable domain (outside the CDR3, taken from reference TRBV7-2 and TRBJ1-4): GAGVSQSPSNKVTEKGKDVELRCDPISGHTALYWYRQSLGQGLEFLIYFQGNSAPDKSGLPSDRFSAERTGGSVSTLTIQRTQQEDSAVYLCASSFRQGVNEKLFFGSGTQLSVL.

The J gene is TRBJ1-5, the V gene TRBV19; TRBD1 aligns across 7 bases. This CDR3 has 14 residues. Germline values: CDR1 LNHDA, CDR2 SQIVND (reference sequence). V trimming: 7 bases; J trimming: 3 bases; junction bases outside the gene matches: 6. CDR3 in amino acids: CASIQTGVNQPQHF. The DNA of the CDR3 is TGTGCCAGTATCCAAACAGGGGTCAATCAGCCCCAGCATTTT.

This rearrangement joins TRBV5-1 to TRBJ2-1; 11 nucleotides match TRBD2. Trimming removed 1 base from V and 6 bases from J; junction bases left unmatched: 6. From germline, CDR1 is SGHRS and CDR2 YFSETQ. This CDR3 contains 16 residues. This CDR3 reads CASSLRASGGSNEQFF. CDR3 DNA: TGCGCCAGCAGCTTGAGGGCTAGCGGGGGGTCCAATGAGCAGTTCTTC.

CDR3 in DNA: TGTGCCAGTAGTAACAGGGCTGAAGCTTTCTTT. Translating gives CASSNRAEAFF. The genes are TRBV19 and TRBJ1-1; TRBD1 might be the D (6 bases). The CDR3 length is 11 residues. Germline loops: CDR1 LNHDA, CDR2 SQIVND (reference sequence). The V and J ends lost 4 bases and 6 bases respectively, with 6 bases between them.

V gene TRBV9 combines with J gene TRBJ2-1, with D unresolved. The CDR3 covers 17 residues. Per germline, CDR1 SGDLS and CDR2 YYNGEE. The V and J ends lost 6 bases and 5 bases respectively, with 24 bases between them. CDR3 protein: CASNTPPLTDTHNEQFF. Here the CDR3 DNA reads TGTGCCAGCAACACCCCCCCCCTCACCGATACCCACAATGAGCAGTTCTTC.

V gene TRBV4-1 combines with J gene TRBJ2-7; the match to TRBD1 covers 9 bases. Germline CDR1 reads MGHRA; CDR2 reads YSYEKL. The CDR3 runs to 15 residues. J lost 3 bases, V lost 6 bases, and 9 bases had no gene match. The CDR3 nucleotides are TGCGCCAGCAGAAAGACAGGGGGGGAAAACTACGAGCAGTACTTC. Encoded protein: CASRKTGGENYEQYF.

V is TRBV5-4 and J is TRBJ2-7; tentative D call: TRBD2 (7 bases). Trimming shortened V by 5 bases and J by 6 bases, and 15 bases separated the two germline ends. The germline gives CDR1 SGHNT, CDR2 YYREEE (reference sequence). This CDR3 region has 13 residues. CDR3 sequence (DNA): TGTGCCAGCAGGCCCTCCGGGGGGCTCGAGCAGTACTTC. It is translated as CASRPSGGLEQYF. Together with reference TRBV5-4 and TRBJ2-7, the CDR3 gives the full variable domain: ETGVTQSPTHLIKTRGQQVTLRCSSQSGHNTVSWYQQALGQGPQFIFQYYREEENGRGNFPPRFSGLQFPNYSSELNVNALELDDSALYLCASRPSGGLEQYFGPGTRLTVT.

J is TRBJ2-3 and V is TRBV7-8; TRBD2 might be the D (6 bases). The germline V and J ends were trimmed by 5 bases and 2 bases, with 26 bases remaining between them. The germline V gene encodes CDR1 SGHVS and CDR2 FQNEAQ. The CDR3 has 19 amino acids. The CDR3 is CASSPSVSRLGDSTDTQYF. CDR3 DNA sequence: TGTGCCAGCAGCCCCAGTGTCTCCCGTCTGGGGGACTCCACAGATACGCAGTATTTT.

The genes are TRBV7-3 and TRBJ1-1; D is ambiguous. V lost 5 bases to trimming and J lost 5 bases, with 15 bases between them. CDR1 and CDR2 (germline): SGHTA, FQGTGA. The CDR3 extends over 14 amino acids. CDR3 loop: CASSRGPEDTEAFF. As DNA, the CDR3 is TGTGCCAGCAGCCGCGGACCGGAGGATACTGAAGCTTTCTTT.

The rearrangement joins TRBV13 to TRBJ1-1; D call uncertain. CDR1 is PRHDT and CDR2 is FYEKMQ in the germline V gene (reference sequence). V was pared by 5 bases and J by 2 bases, with 12 bases between. The CDR3 is 14 residues long. The CDR3 DNA reads as TGTGCCAGCAGCGACTATCGGGGAAACACTGAAGCTTTCTTT. It specifies CASSDYRGNTEAFF.

V is TRBV5-1 and J is TRBJ1-1, with D perhaps TRBD1 (5 bases). The V end lost 6 bases, the J end lost 0 bases, and 15 bases lay between the germline ends. Germline-derived CDR1 and CDR2 are SGHRS and YFSETQ. The CDR3 covers 15 residues. CDR3 protein: CASNGQGLLNTEAFF. The CDR3 bases are TGCGCCAGCAACGGGCAGGGTCTTTTGAACACTGAAGCTTTCTTT.

This chain uses TRBV5-1 with TRBJ2-5; 12 bases are a match to TRBD2. V shed 2 bases and J 5 bases; nucleotides not matched to a gene: 10. Germline V gives CDR1 SGHRS, CDR2 YFSETQ. CDR3 size: 17 residues. The CDR3 protein is CASSLASTSGGRETQYF. The DNA for the CDR3 is TGCGCCAGCAGCTTAGCGTCGACTAGCGGGGGACGGGAGACCCAGTACTTC.

The J gene is TRBJ1-4, the V gene TRBV18; D uncertain. Between the trimmed V and J ends, which lost 2 bases and 4 bases, there was a span of 23 bases. CDR1 and CDR2 (germline): KGHSH, LQKENI. The CDR3 is 19 amino acids. The CDR3 sequence: CASSPKSPAQARGNEKLFF. In DNA, the CDR3 is TGTGCCAGCTCACCAAAATCGCCAGCGCAAGCCCGGGGTAATGAAAAACTGTTTTTT.

This clone was picked up a small number of times. The V gene is TRBV5-4, the J gene TRBJ1-2, with 8 bases identical to TRBD1. The CDR3 contains 14 residues. The V gene end was trimmed by 4 bases and the J gene end by 6 bases; junction bases not matched to a gene: 8. Germline CDR1 is SGHNT and CDR2 is YYREEE (reference sequence). For the CDR3, the DNA is TGTGCCAGCAGCGATCGGACAGGGAAGGATGGCTACACCTTC. Translation gives CASSDRTGKDGYTF.

The CDR3 DNA reads as TGTGCCTGGAACAGGGATCGGGCACCCCTCCACTTT. It specifies CAWNRDRAPLHF. The chain carries TRBV30 and TRBJ1-6; TRBD1 is a possible D gene (6 bases). V lost 4 bases and J lost 11, with 12 bases in between. CDR1 and CDR2 from the germline V gene are GTSNPN and SVGIG (reference sequence). The CDR3 is 12 amino acids.

This rearrangement joins TRBV3-1 (or the pseudogene TRBV3-2) to TRBJ1-1, with D hard to call. The germline gives CDR1 LGHDT, CDR2 YNNKEL (reference sequence). The V and J ends lost 5 bases and 0 bases respectively, with 7 bases between them. The CDR3 is made up of 13 amino acids. CDR3 sequence (DNA): TGTGCCAGCAGCGCTAAGATGAACACTGAAGCTTTCTTT. Translated, it gives CASSAKMNTEAFF.

The chain combines TRBV5-6 with TRBJ1-6; perhaps TRBD1 as D (5 bases). Germline CDR1 reads SGHDT; CDR2 reads YYEEEE. With 0 bases removed from V and 9 bases from J, the gap between germline ends came to 13 bases. The CDR3 is 15 residues long. The CDR3 reads CASSLGQTLGSPLHF. For the CDR3, the DNA is TGTGCCAGCAGCTTGGGACAGACCCTTGGTTCACCCCTCCACTTT. The full variable domain, rest sourced from reference TRBV5-6 and TRBJ1-6, is DAGVTQSPTHLIKTRGQQVTLRCSPKSGHDTVSWYQQALGQGPQFIFQYYEEEERQRGNFPDRFSGHQFPNYSSELNVNALLLGDSALYLCASSLGQTLGSPLHFGNGTRLTVT.